The 3 T cell receptor beta chains given below trace back to one sample, sequenced in a study of shared clonotypes between healthy human individuals. Only in-frame clones appear in the TCRdb table, and some are missing; sequencing was by immunoSEQ multiplex PCR. Among some 360,000 clones listed, more than 60% were seen once. Sequences were obtained from memory CD4+ T cells sorted from blood. Subset defined: CD45RA-negative fraction. These receptors were taken from a man aged 30-40 years in good health.

The table lists this clone with a few counts. V and J are TRBV6-5 and TRBJ1-1; D possibly corresponds to TRBD1 (6 bases). With 7 bases removed from V and 6 bases from J, the gap between germline ends came to 15 bases. This CDR3 comprises 13 residues. Germline lookup yields CDR1 MNHEY and CDR2 SVGAGI. The CDR3 coding sequence is TGTGCCAGCAACGAAAAGGGGGGATCTGAAGCTTTCTTT. Amino acid sequence: CASNEKGGSEAFF.

J is TRBJ1-6 and V is TRBV25-1; 8 bases map to TRBD1. The CDR3 has 15 amino acids. The trim removed 2 bases at V and 9 bases at J, leaving 6 bases unmatched. Per the germline V gene, CDR1 is MGHDK and CDR2 is SYGVNS. Written as DNA, the CDR3 is TGTGCCAGCAGTGAACTCGGACAGGGAGTTTCACCCCTCCACTTT. This sequence encodes CASSELGQGVSPLHF.

The genes are TRBV19 and TRBJ2-7; 7 bases agree with TRBD1. Looked up from germline, CDR1 is LNHDA and CDR2 is SQIVND (reference sequence). The CDR3 runs to 13 residues. J gave up 6 bases and V 3 bases, and 5 bases lay outside the gene matches. In DNA, the CDR3 is TGTGCCAGTAGTATCACAGGGGCCCTCGAGCAGTACTTC. It specifies CASSITGALEQYF.